The sequence of this TCR beta chain was determined in a study of beta chain features in type 1 diabetes. As for the study in general: Healthy donors, compared against patients, showed similar age, gender and cell yields. Study-wide results and limits: Shortening of TCRB CDR3s, moderate but significant, appeared in all four CD4+ subsets of Type 1 diabetes patients.

One heparinised draw of blood, averaging roughly 110 mL, came from each donor. Sequencing targeted expressed TCRB transcripts, as all isolated RNA had been reverse transcribed. Generated by immunoSEQ multiplex PCR, the TCRdb table keeps only in-frame clones and is missing some. This repertoire shows roughly 260,000 clones, approximately 11% found once; its top ten account for approximately 0.015%. The sample holds a few counts of this clone. Its antigen remains unidentified. Germline CDR1 reads ENHRY; CDR2 reads SYGVKD. V lost 6 bases to trimming and J lost 2 bases, with 8 bases between them. This CDR3 comprises 13 residues.

Sequencing was performed on naive CD4+ T cells from blood. This TCR came from a man aged 30 to 45 with type 1 diabetes. The chain carries TRBV10-3 and TRBJ2-1; a possible D gene is TRBD2 (6 bases). The CDR3 coding sequence is TGTGCCATCAGCGGGGGAACCTACAATGAGCAGTTCTTC. Translating gives CAISGGTYNEQFF.